The clone carrying this T cell receptor beta chain was detected a few times. Antigen unknown. Carrying unique molecular identifiers, the cDNA also gained a universal primer site through template switching. Using its own MiXCR run on the 5' RACE reads, TCRdb lists one record per CDR3 protein. The table lists 1.5 million to 2 million distinct CDR3 sequences, under 35% of them singletons. The data derive from a study of identical twins. Study-wide findings and caveats: Possibly, invariant MAIT and iNKT cells partly confounded zero-insertion analyses. Instead of following the same donors, the conclusions were based on cross-sectional statistical analysis. The study found weaker excess twin sharing in beta out-of-frame sequences.

V was clipped by 3 bases and J by 7 bases, with 10 bases between them. The CDR3 length is 12 residues. CDR1 and CDR2 (germline): LGHNA, YNFKEQ. The V call is TRBV4-2, the J call TRBJ2-7, with D possibly TRBD2 on 6 matching bases. Sequenced input: cord blood. This clonotype originated in a newborn girl in good health. In nucleotides, the CDR3 is TGTGCCAGCAGCCAGCCCCGGGAGGAGCAGTACTTC. It translates to CASSQPREEQYF.